This T cell receptor beta chain was sequenced for a study of persistence of HIV-infected CD4 T cells (dated by TCRdb to the early 2020s). With respect to the entire study: Suppressive ART had been received by participants for a median of roughly eight years. Peripheral blood samples of up to roughly 200 mL were collected at multiple time points, except for a couple of participants, who underwent leukapheresis at a single time point. CMV- and HIV-1 Gag-responding CD4+ T cells were isolated from ART-treated individuals so that antigen-driven clonal expansion of HIV-1-infected cells could be examined. Proviral sequencing was used to assess clonality among infected cells, whereas TCRbeta sequencing gauged the clonality of all cells within each sorted population. For the TCR cluster analysis across participants, 8 or 9 participants were included for CMV and more than 5 participants for Gag. Paper-wide results and their limitations: Because the TCR analyses were done in bulk, restricting them to just the rare CMV-responding cells that actually carried HIV-1 proviruses was not possible. Enrichment of degenerate expanded CDR3beta sequences was found in antigen-responding cells, suggesting convergent selection of CD4+ responses to CMV and Gag. Within the same sorted populations, TCR oligoclonality correlated with proviral oligoclonality. Significantly lower TCRbeta richness was observed in CMV- and Gag-responding cells than in anti-CD3/anti-CD28-responding cells, and higher oligoclonality was observed in CMV-responding cells than in CD3/CD28-stimulated and Gag-responding cells. Only a small number of individuals took part in the study, and only a limited range of antigens was tested.

Explained via the paper, the treatment or condition label denotes: suppressive antiretroviral therapy. A pool of overlapping 15-mer peptides from HIV-1 Gag, at around 1 ug per peptide per mL, was used to stimulate the cells. Responding CD4+ T cells were sorted by upregulation of both CD40 ligand and CD69. HIV-1-infected adults in whom suppressive ART had been started during chronic infection were enrolled as participants. Plasma HIV-1 RNA had been undetectable (below 50 copies/mL) in participants for at least 4 years. To be included, participants needed a CD4+ T cell count above 400 cells/uL and a positive CMV serology. Before stimulation, PBMCs were isolated using density centrifugation and then depleted of CD8+ T cells. CD8-depleted PBMCs were stimulated for 15 to 20 hours with anti-CD28/CD49d costimulation, CD40-blocking antibody and enfuvirtide to prevent new infections. Cells were sorted on a Beckman Coulter MoFlo Legacy or XDP sorter, with propidium iodide excluding dead cells. For samples with more than one million cells, genomic DNA was extracted with the QIAamp DNA Mini Kit, and for all other samples the Quick-DNA Microprep Kit was used.

On this clone: Its antigen target is currently unknown. No per-base quality is available; no much larger clone lies one base away.

TCRbeta repertoires were sequenced from genomic DNA with the immunoSEQ hsTCRB assay version 4 in survey mode. For TCRbeta sequencing, genomic DNA was diluted to approximately 9.9 ng/uL, and up to about 1 ug was used per sample. Concerning the study's data processing: Analysis of the TCRbeta data was done in ImmunoSeq Analyzer 3.0, and diversity was computed on productive nucleotide rearrangements. Using the Immunarch R package, lower-bound TCR diversity was estimated with the improved Chao index and clonality was estimated with the Gini coefficient. Nucleotide rearrangements that differed but encoded the same CDR3beta amino acid sequence were counted as separate clonotypes. Differential abundance analysis identified TCRbeta sequences significantly enriched in antigen-responding cells relative to anti-CD3/anti-CD28-activated cells. Using predicted peptide-MHC specificity as the basis, GLIPH2 grouped TCRs into clusters, both for each participant individually and for the merged data sets that combined participants. TCRdb obtained this table from immuneACCESS and retained in-frame rearrangements with V and J assigned. These tables miss some clones; where compared with another copy, unresolved V genes account for less than half of the shortfall, and the remainder is unexplained. D and trimming come from the DNA, and the V and J calls and clone size come from that table. The sample contains more than 30,000 clones, roughly 71% of them found a single time. Clones ranked in the top ten supply roughly 1.5% of the sample.

The V and J ends are trimmed by 0 bases and 10 bases, leaving 10 bases between them. From the cysteine through the phenylalanine, the CDR3 covers 13 amino acids. Only CDR3 DNA is held: 39 bases, read in frame from base 1. CDR1 ENHRY and CDR2 SYGVKD are derived from the germline V gene. This clonotype was sampled from an adult man with HIV who was CMV-seropositive. In this chain, TRBV10-3 is recombined with TRBJ2-1, with the D gene not confidently named. This specimen was CD4+ T cells sorted from PBMCs after approximately 19-hour stimulation, taken from a patient who received antiretroviral therapy. The sample's cell subset or site label, decoded: CD40L+CD69+ CD4 T cells responding to HIV-1 Gag peptides. CDR3 loop: CAISESTPPEQFF. The nucleotide sequence is TGTGCCATCAGTGAGTCAACTCCCCCCGAGCAGTTCTTC.